These T cell receptor beta chains were read from a single sample in a study of CXCR3-negative and CXCR3-positive naive CD8 T cells. After re-calling the 5' RACE reads, TCRdb lists one entry per CDR3 protein, DNA absent. The repertoire shows 100,000 to 150,000 distinct CDR3 sequences; the top ten hold about 0.48%. Material: naive CXCR3- CD8+ T cells from blood. The receptors originated from a human donor in good health. Some clones in this sample may be carry-over from other donors' samples. Each CDR3 is given with its conserved first and last residue.

>12|TRBV29-1|TRBJ2-7
CSVVSFTYEQYF
>17|TRBV6-6|TRBJ1-1
CASSYLALTTENTEAFF
>17|TRBV2|TRBJ2-1
CASSDDTWVVDNNEQFF
>16|TRBV28|TRBJ1-3
CASSLGFRGLGNTIYF
>16|TRBV4-3|TRBJ2-7
CASSQDWAGSSYEQYF
>13|TRBV15|TRBJ2-3
CATSPLEGDTQYF
>13|TRBV29-1|TRBJ2-7
CSVEPWGSYEQYF
>15|TRBV4-2|TRBJ2-2
CASSQLAGGTGELFF
>13|TRBV10-3|TRBJ1-1
CAISAAGDTEAFF
>14|TRBV29-1|TRBJ1-1
CSVDVRGQFTEAFF
>15|TRBV20-1|TRBJ2-7
CSARGRESGWYEQYF
>11|TRBV10-3|TRBJ2-7
CAISSGYEQYF
>13|TRBV5-5|TRBJ2-1
CASSVGLIHEQFF
>13|TRBV10-3|TRBJ1-3
CAILNRSGNTIYF
>16|TRBV5-1|TRBJ2-1
CASSSTKGNDNNEQFF
>14|TRBV29-1|TRBJ2-1
CSAYGGRSYNEQFF
>17|TRBV15|TRBJ1-1
CATSRDWGGRGPTEAFF
>15|TRBV12-3/TRBV12-4|TRBJ2-1
CASSLSGVPEEEQFF
>15|TRBV20-1|TRBJ2-7
CSARDGTSNPHEQYF
>14|TRBV2|TRBJ2-1
CASSELPPNDEQFF
>16|TRBV20-1|TRBJ2-7
CSAAPWLAGVSYEQYF
>16|TRBV13|TRBJ2-1
CASSAYQDRGGNEQFF
>14|TRBV2|TRBJ2-1
CASSDGQGLNEQFF
>12|TRBV10-3|TRBJ2-2
CAIRPNTGELFF
>16|TRBV19|TRBJ1-2
CATYRTGGTPNYGYTF
>16|TRBV15|TRBJ2-1
CATSRSGGLGDNEQFF
>14|TRBV11-2|TRBJ2-7
CASSGTSGSYEQYF
>15|TRBV15|TRBJ2-5
CATSGRGQTKETQYF
>16|TRBV11-2|TRBJ2-3
CASSSFGGSSTDTQYF